The TCR beta chain under discussion was sequenced for a study of shared clonotypes between healthy human individuals. As processed by the authors: ImmunoSEQ output lacked quality scores and full-length reads, limiting matched filtering. Measured with immunoSEQ multiplex PCR; TCRdb has only the in-frame clones, and not every one. The D gene and trimming were derived from the DNA, and the V and J assignments and clone size from that table. The table shows 550,000 to 700,000 clones, with 60% to 75% occurring only once. The study drew all its donors from Caucasian adults living in Nashville, Tennessee. Points from the study as a whole: Estimated clonotype richness was generally higher in naive than memory subsets. A few donors had about 5.1% of their naive CD4 clonotypes in common.

Points on this clone: Its antigen remains unidentified.

The sequenced sample was memory CD4+ T cells sorted from blood. Described subset: CD45RA-negative fraction. The TCR originated in a woman aged 25 to 45 in good health.

For the CDR3, the DNA is TGTGCCAGCAGACCGATGATGCAGAGCTCTGGGGCCAACGTCCTGACTTTC. Translation: CASRPMMQSSGANVLTF. The J gene is TRBJ2-6, the V gene TRBV27; no firm D call. Looked up from germline, CDR1 is MNHEY and CDR2 is SMNVEV (reference sequence). Deletions cut 6 bases from V and 0 bases from J, with 15 bases between. The CDR3 sequence is 17 residues long.